Presented here are 14 T cell receptor beta chains from one specimen sequenced in a study of T-cell reconstitution after alpha-beta-depleted transplantation in children (dated by TCRdb to 2015 to 2016). Explained via the paper, the treatment or condition label denotes: allogeneic hematopoietic cell transplantation with graft depleted of TCRalphabeta T cells and CD19 B cells. Libraries were prepared through PCR. TCRdb names Illumina HiSeq 2500 as the instrument used. TCR library preparation used molecular barcoding, with unique molecular identifiers applied to normalize quantification of the TCRbeta repertoire. Clones were called with MiXCR by TCRdb after fastp trimmed the public reads at Q25, and only in-frame beta chains were retained. Identical CDR3 proteins give one entry, which carries the most common genes and DNA. The table for this sample lists nearly 350,000 distinct CDR3 sequences; roughly 15% of them were counted only once. Around 41% of the sample comes from the top ten.

The sequencing used PBMCs, mostly from graft donor cells, collected 360 days after TCRalphabeta/CD19-depleted stem cell transplant. These receptors came from a male patient aged 2-15 years who had a stem cell transplant for acute lymphoblastic leukemia, so the T cells may come from the graft donor.

V and J are TRBV28 and TRBJ2-7; 7 bases map to TRBD1. CDR1 and CDR2 from the germline V gene are MDHEN and SYDVKM. The J segment lost 7 bases and the V segment lost 5 bases, leaving 17 bases of the junction unmatched. CDR3 size: 16 residues. CDR3 nucleotide sequence: TGTGCCAGCAGTCCAGGTTACGGGACAGCCCCGCTAGAGCAGTACTTC. Its protein product is CASSPGYGTAPLEQYF.

This chain joins TRBV5-6 and TRBJ1-5; the match to TRBD1 covers 7 bases. With V trimmed by 0 bases and J by 4 bases, 10 bases remained unmatched. In germline, CDR1 is SGHDT, CDR2 YYEEEE. The CDR3 spans 17 residues. The DNA for the CDR3 is TGTGCCAGCAGCTTGGGGACAGGTAGGGAGTGGAATCAGCCCCAGCATTTT. Translating gives CASSLGTGREWNQPQHF.

This clonotype was picked up many times. This rearrangement joins TRBV3-1 to TRBJ2-4; either TRBD1 or TRBD2 may supply D (7 bases each). CDR1 and CDR2 from the germline V gene are LGHDT and YNNKEL (reference sequence). V lost 4 bases and J 0 bases, leaving 13 bases between the germline ends. The CDR3 totals 16 residues. CDR3 protein: CASSPGGGLAKNIQYF. The CDR3 coding sequence is TGTGCCAGCAGCCCAGGGGGGGGTTTAGCCAAAAACATTCAGTACTTC.

The rearrangement links TRBV27 to TRBJ2-6; TRBD1 might be the D (6 bases). The CDR3 consists of 18 residues. Germline V CDR1 and CDR2: MNHEY, SMNVEV (reference sequence). Trimming cost V 2 bases and J 0 bases, with 14 bases left between them. CDR3 amino acids: CASSLKGPGDSGANVLTF. DNA for the CDR3: TGTGCCAGCAGTTTAAAGGGCCCAGGGGACTCTGGGGCCAACGTCCTGACTTTC.

This clonotype came up many times. This chain joins TRBV12-3 or TRBV12-4 and TRBJ1-4, with TRBD1 matching 7 bases. V shed 6 bases, J shed 0 bases, and the junction held 1 base outside the gene matches. The CDR3 is 14 residues long. The CDR3 sequence: CASRQGATNEKLFF. CDR3 nucleotide sequence: TGTGCCAGCAGGCAGGGGGCAACTAATGAAAAACTGTTTTTT.

This clonotype was counted between two and nine times. V usage is TRBV20-1 and J usage is TRBJ2-1; D unresolved. The CDR3 is made up of 15 amino acids. V was clipped by 0 bases and J by 0 bases, with 9 bases between them. Germline loops: CDR1 DFQATT, CDR2 SNEGSKA (reference sequence). As DNA, the CDR3 is TGCAGTGCTAGAGATTACCGGGTCTCCTACAATGAGCAGTTCTTC. Its translation is CSARDYRVSYNEQFF.

V gene TRBV10-3 combines with J gene TRBJ2-5, with TRBD1 identical over 7 bases. Germline V gene lookup returns CDR1 ENHRY and CDR2 SYGVKD. V was clipped by 10 bases and J by 5 bases; unmatched bases: 10. The CDR3 has 13 amino acids. The CDR3: CATNTGVEETQYF. CDR3 nucleotide sequence: TGTGCCACAAATACAGGGGTGGAGGAGACCCAGTACTTC.

V is TRBV6-2 or TRBV6-3 and J is TRBJ2-1; the match to TRBD1 covers 7 bases. The CDR3 runs to 17 residues. Germline CDR1 reads MNHEY; CDR2 reads SVGEGT. Trimming cost V 0 bases and J 3 bases; bases outside gene matches: 8. The CDR3 spells CASSYSLTGEGYNEQFF. The DNA for the CDR3 is TGTGCCAGCAGTTACTCCTTAACAGGGGAAGGCTACAATGAGCAGTTCTTC.

This clonotype was seen only a few times. The chain is built from TRBV6-8 and TRBJ2-2; TRBD2 is a possible D gene (5 bases). From germline, CDR1 is MNHGY and CDR2 SAAAGT. Trimming left V 4 bases short and J 0 bases short, with 15 bases between. The CDR3 loop spans 17 amino acids. CDR3 sequence reads: CASSSPPGSSNTGELFF. DNA of the CDR3: TGTGCCAGCAGTTCTCCCCCGGGGTCTTCGAACACCGGGGAGCTGTTTTTT.

This clonotype was seen more than once but under ten times. V is TRBV29-1 and J is TRBJ2-5, with D perhaps given as TRBD1 or TRBD2 (5 bases each). Germline loops: CDR1 SQVTM, CDR2 ANQGSEA. The CDR3 runs to 14 residues. V was cut by 6 bases and J by 0 bases, with 14 bases left in between. CDR3 residues: CSVPWSGHQETQYF. Here the CDR3 DNA reads TGCAGCGTCCCGTGGTCGGGGCACCAAGAGACCCAGTACTTC.

V is TRBV20-1 and J is TRBJ2-7; D remains unclear. The CDR3 covers 14 residues. V was pared by 1 base and J by 4 bases, with 14 bases between. Germline V gene sequence: CDR1 DFQATT, CDR2 SNEGSKA (reference sequence). CDR3 DNA: TGCAGTGCTAGAGTCGGTCTAAGTCAATACGAGCAGTACTTC. Translating it yields CSARVGLSQYEQYF.

This clonotype was found a few times. The CDR3 loop reads CASSLEPGGIRPQHF. As DNA, the CDR3 is TGCGCCAGCAGCTTGGAGCCAGGGGGGATACGGCCCCAGCATTTT. The chain couples TRBV5-1 to TRBJ1-5; 7 bases align to TRBD1. V lost 0 bases, J lost 9 bases, and 9 bases stayed unmatched. This CDR3 spans 15 amino acids. Per the germline V gene, CDR1 is SGHRS and CDR2 is YFSETQ.

This sequence joins TRBV28 and TRBJ2-1; unclear D gene. The CDR3 has 14 amino acids. Germline V gene sequence: CDR1 MDHEN, CDR2 SYDVKM. V dropped 3 bases and J dropped 2 bases, with 8 bases sitting between them. The CDR3 sequence: CASSLERAYNEQFF. Written as DNA, the CDR3 is TGTGCCAGCAGTTTGGAGCGAGCCTACAATGAGCAGTTCTTC.

This clonotype was seen at least ten times. V gene TRBV10-3 combines with J gene TRBJ2-7; perhaps TRBD2 as D (5 bases). Trimming removed 9 bases at V and 12 bases at J, with 12 bases between. This CDR3 contains 9 residues. CDR1 and CDR2 from the germline V gene are ENHRY and SYGVKD. CDR3 protein: CAMDWVRYF. The CDR3 bases are TGTGCCATGGACTGGGTTAGGTACTTC.